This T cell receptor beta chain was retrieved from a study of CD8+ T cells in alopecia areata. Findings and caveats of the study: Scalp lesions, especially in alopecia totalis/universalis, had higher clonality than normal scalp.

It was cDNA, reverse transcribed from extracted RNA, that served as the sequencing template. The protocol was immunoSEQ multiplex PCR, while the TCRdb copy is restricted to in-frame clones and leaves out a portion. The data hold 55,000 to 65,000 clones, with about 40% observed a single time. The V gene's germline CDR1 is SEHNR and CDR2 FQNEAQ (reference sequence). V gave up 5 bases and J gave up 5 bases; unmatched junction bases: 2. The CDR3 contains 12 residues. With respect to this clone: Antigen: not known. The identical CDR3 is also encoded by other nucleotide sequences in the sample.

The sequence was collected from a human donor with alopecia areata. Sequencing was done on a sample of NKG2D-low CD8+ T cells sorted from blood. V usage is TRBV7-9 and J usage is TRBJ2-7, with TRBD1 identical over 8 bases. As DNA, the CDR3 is TGTGCCAGCAGCCCGACAGGGGACGAGCAGTACTTC. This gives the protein CASSPTGDEQYF.